Each of the 19 T cell receptor beta chains below was sequenced from the same sample in a study of T cells in narcolepsy. The data were produced by immunoSEQ multiplex PCR, yet TCRdb's version contains in-frame clones alone and is incomplete. The sample lists under 35,000 clones; around 87% were seen once. Specimen: memory (CD45RA-) CD4+ T cells from blood. The receptors were sampled from a human donor in good health.

The V and J genes are TRBV30 and TRBJ2-1; no reliable D call. This CDR3 spans 18 amino acids. The germline CDR1 and CDR2 sequences are GTSNPN and SVGIG (reference sequence). The V and J ends lost 0 bases and 0 bases respectively, with 18 bases between them. CDR3 DNA: TGTGCCTGGAGTGTACCGGATGGGTTGAGAAGCTCCTACAATGAGCAGTTCTTC. It yields the protein CAWSVPDGLRSSYNEQFF.

The DNA for the CDR3 is TGTGCCAGCAGCCCCAGGGGGGCGGGGGGACACGAGCAGTACTTC. Protein product: CASSPRGAGGHEQYF. The V call is TRBV5-4, the J call TRBJ2-7, with a possible D match to TRBD2 (8 bases). This CDR3 is 15 amino acids long. V was cut by 4 bases and J by 5 bases, with 19 bases left in between. CDR1 is SGHNT, CDR2 YYREEE, per germline (reference sequence).

The chain links TRBV6-5 to TRBJ1-2; D may be TRBD1 (5 bases). CDR3 length: 15 residues. V gave up 6 bases and J gave up 4 bases, with 18 bases separating them. Germline-derived CDR1 and CDR2 are MNHEY and SVGAGI. The CDR3 nucleotides are TGTGCCAGCAGCGAATTATTACAGGTATTCTATGGCTACACCTTC. It is translated as CASSELLQVFYGYTF.

This clone has a single count. The chain joins TRBV29-1 to TRBJ1-5, with D perhaps TRBD1 (6 bases). The germline V gene has CDR1 SQVTM and CDR2 ANQGSEA. Trimming left V 4 bases short and J 6 bases short, with 19 bases between. This CDR3 has 15 amino acids. The CDR3 DNA is TGCAGCGTTGTTGTCCAGGGGTCAGAGGGTCAGCCCCAGCATTTT. Its translation: CSVVVQGSEGQPQHF. Looking up the rest from reference TRBV29-1 and TRBJ1-5 gives the full variable domain: SAVISQKPSRDICQRGTSLTIQCQVDSQVTMMFWYRQQPGQSLTLIATANQGSEATYESGFVIDKFPISRPNLTFSTLTVSNMSPEDSSIYLCSVVVQGSEGQPQHFGDGTRLSIL.

The chain is built from TRBV20-1 and TRBJ1-1, with 7 positions matching TRBD1. The CDR3 consists of 11 residues. From germline, CDR1 is DFQATT and CDR2 SNEGSKA (reference sequence). This CDR3 reads CSRGRNTEAFF. Here the CDR3 DNA reads TGCAGCAGGGGGAGGAACACTGAAGCTTTCTTT.

The V call is TRBV9, the J call TRBJ2-6, with 9 bases lining up with TRBD2. Looked up from germline, CDR1 is SGDLS and CDR2 is YYNGEE. V lost 2 bases, J lost 4 bases, and 10 bases stayed unmatched. This CDR3 is 18 amino acids long. The CDR3 DNA reads as TGTGCCAGCAGCGTTAGCGGGGGCCAGGGATCCGGGGCCAACGTCCTGACTTTC. Translating it yields CASSVSGGQGSGANVLTF.

V gene TRBV11-1 combines with J gene TRBJ2-1; 8 bases fit TRBD2. Germline V gene lookup returns CDR1 SGHAT and CDR2 FQDESV (reference sequence). The CDR3 is 14 residues long. V shed 2 bases, J shed 9 bases, and the junction held 6 bases outside the gene matches. The chain's CDR3 is CASSLQREWGEQFF. CDR3 sequence (DNA): TGTGCCAGCAGCTTACAGCGGGAGTGGGGTGAGCAGTTCTTC.

V is TRBV11-2 and J is TRBJ2-5; TRBD2 aligns across 14 bases. Per germline, CDR1 SGHAT and CDR2 FQNNGV. Trimming removed 1 base from V and 3 bases from J; junction bases left unmatched: 4. The CDR3 length is 17 residues. The chain's CDR3 is CASSLGTSGGPEETQYF. The DNA of the CDR3 is TGTGCCAGCAGCTTAGGGACTAGCGGGGGGCCGGAAGAGACCCAGTACTTC.

The chain links TRBV7-9 to TRBJ2-1, with TRBD1 identical over 7 bases. Germline values: CDR1 SEHNR, CDR2 FQNEAQ (reference sequence). The V gene end was trimmed by 3 bases and the J gene end by 6 bases; junction bases not matched to a gene: 8. The CDR3 sequence is 15 residues long. CDR3: CASSLTTGWANEQFF. CDR3 DNA sequence: TGTGCCAGCAGCTTGACGACAGGGTGGGCCAATGAGCAGTTCTTC.

The chain couples TRBV30 to TRBJ2-3, with D unclear. CDR1 and CDR2 from the germline V gene are GTSNPN and SVGIG (reference sequence). V was shortened by 6 bases and J by 6 bases, with 19 bases between the two germline ends. The CDR3 is 14 amino acids. The CDR3 DNA reads TGTGCCTGTGCGACATTTCCACTTATGGATACGCAGTATTTT. As protein: CACATFPLMDTQYF.

This chain uses TRBV2 with TRBJ2-3; D is tentatively TRBD1 or TRBD2 (5 bases each). Germline V lookup: CDR1 SNHLY, CDR2 FYNNEI. Trimming took off 4 bases at V and 3 bases at J, with 11 bases between the two ends. This CDR3 region has 14 residues. CDR3 region: CASSVRGGTDTQYF. CDR3 bases: TGTGCCAGCAGTGTTCGGGGCGGTACAGATACGCAGTATTTT.

The chain joins TRBV5-4 to TRBJ1-1, with D possibly being TRBD1 (5 bases). The CDR3 consists of 14 residues. Germline CDR1 and CDR2: SGHNT and YYREEE (reference sequence). The V end lost 4 bases, the J end lost 0 bases, and 10 bases lay between the germline ends. CDR3 residues: CASSGGVLNTEAFF. The CDR3 DNA sequence: TGTGCCAGCAGCGGAGGGGTTTTGAACACTGAAGCTTTCTTT.

The V gene is TRBV18, the J gene TRBJ1-2, with 7 bases matching TRBD1. The CDR3 sequence is 14 residues long. Germline V lookup: CDR1 KGHSH, CDR2 LQKENI. After removal of 2 bases from V and 3 bases from J, the junction contained 3 bases not matched to a gene. CDR3 DNA sequence: TGTGCCAGCTCACCAAGCCAGGGGGACTATGGCTACACCTTC. It yields the protein CASSPSQGDYGYTF. Together with reference TRBV18 and TRBJ1-2, the CDR3 gives the full variable domain: NAGVMQNPRHLVRRRGQEARLRCSPMKGHSHVYWYRQLPEEGLKFMVYLQKENIIDESGMPKERFSAEFPKEGPSILRIQQVVRGDSAAYFCASSPSQGDYGYTFGSGTRLTVV.

This clone was counted only a few times. V and J are TRBV19 and TRBJ1-1; the D is unclear. CDR3 length: 12 residues. Germline CDR1 LNHDA, CDR2 SQIVND (reference sequence). V was trimmed by 3 bases and J by 1 base, leaving 3 bases between them. The CDR3, as DNA: TGTGCCAGTAGTATGAGGAACACTGAAGCTTTCTTT. Protein: CASSMRNTEAFF. The variable domain in full, completed from reference TRBV19 and TRBJ1-1, reads DGGITQSPKYLFRKEGQNVTLSCEQNLNHDAMYWYRQDPGQGLRLIYYSQIVNDFQKGDIAEGYSVSREKKESFPLTVTSAQKNPTAFYLCASSMRNTEAFFGQGTRLTVV.

The rearrangement uses TRBV6-5 and TRBJ2-5; D is perhaps TRBD1 (6 bases). The CDR3 runs to 15 residues. V was pared by 0 bases and J by 2 bases, with 10 bases between. Germline lookup yields CDR1 MNHEY and CDR2 SVGAGI. CDR3 region: CASSYSGALQETQYF. The CDR3 DNA sequence: TGTGCCAGCAGTTACTCGGGGGCCCTTCAAGAGACCCAGTACTTC.

This chain links TRBV28 with TRBJ2-7; D is uncertain. CDR1 is MDHEN, CDR2 SYDVKM, per germline. The CDR3 totals 12 residues. V was cut by 2 bases and J by 6 bases, with 8 bases left in between. The CDR3 sequence: CASSLRSGEQYF. The DNA for the CDR3 is TGTGCCAGCAGTTTAAGATCGGGCGAGCAGTACTTC.

J is TRBJ2-7 and V is TRBV27; 8 bases line up with TRBD1. V lost 4 bases and J lost 1; bases outside the gene matches: 9. In germline, CDR1 is MNHEY, CDR2 SMNVEV (reference sequence). The CDR3 is 16 residues long. The CDR3 coding sequence is TGTGCCAGCAGTTACTCACGGGACAGGTTTTCCTACGAGCAGTACTTC. It encodes CASSYSRDRFSYEQYF.

The J gene is TRBJ2-5, the V gene TRBV27, with 8 nucleotides matching TRBD1. The DNA end lines up better with TRBJ2-7; the J call may be wrong. This CDR3 is built from 16 residues. Per germline, CDR1 MNHEY and CDR2 SMNVEV (reference sequence). The chain's CDR3 is CASSYSRDRFSYEQYF. CDR3 bases: TGTGCCAGCAGTTACTCACGGGACAGGTTTTCCTACGAGCAGTACTTC.

In its sample, this clone was seen once. The chain combines TRBV18 with TRBJ2-6; possibly TRBD2 for D (6 bases). Germline-derived CDR1 and CDR2 are KGHSH and LQKENI. There are 17 residues in the CDR3. Trimming cost V 3 bases and J 0 bases, with 12 bases left between them. CDR3 amino acids: CASSPLGRGSGANVLTF. The DNA for the CDR3 is TGTGCCAGCTCACCGCTAGGGCGGGGCTCTGGGGCCAACGTCCTGACTTTC.